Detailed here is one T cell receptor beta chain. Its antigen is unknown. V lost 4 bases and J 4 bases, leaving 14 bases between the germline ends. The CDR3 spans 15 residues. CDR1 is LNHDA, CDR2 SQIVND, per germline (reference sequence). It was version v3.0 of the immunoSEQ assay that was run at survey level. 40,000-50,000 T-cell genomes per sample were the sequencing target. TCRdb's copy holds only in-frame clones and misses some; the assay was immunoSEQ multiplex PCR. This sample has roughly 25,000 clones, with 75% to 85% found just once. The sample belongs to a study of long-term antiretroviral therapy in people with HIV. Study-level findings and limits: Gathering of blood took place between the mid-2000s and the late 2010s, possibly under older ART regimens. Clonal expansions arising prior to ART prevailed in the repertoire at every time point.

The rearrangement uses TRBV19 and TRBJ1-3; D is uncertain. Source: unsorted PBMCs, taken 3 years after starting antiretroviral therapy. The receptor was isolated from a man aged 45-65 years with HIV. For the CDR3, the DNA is TGTGCCAGTAGTAAAGGGAACTGGTTAGGAAACACCATATATTTT. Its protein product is CASSKGNWLGNTIYF. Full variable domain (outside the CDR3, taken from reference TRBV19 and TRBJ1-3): DGGITQSPKYLFRKEGQNVTLSCEQNLNHDAMYWYRQDPGQGLRLIYYSQIVNDFQKGDIAEGYSVSREKKESFPLTVTSAQKNPTAFYLCASSKGNWLGNTIYFGEGSWLTVV.